The T cell receptor beta chain described here comes from a study of T cells in Graves' hyperthyroidism and ophthalmopathy. Study details: Peripheral blood specimens were obtained at initial diagnosis, prior to any treatment.

Study-wide points: The blood repertoire included most of the expanded thyroid clonotypes above 0.001.

It was RNA transcripts that yielded the amplified TCR beta CDR3 regions. The study used the HTBI primer set for a first-round RT-PCR of the TCR CDR3. TCRdb itself ran the multiplex PCR reads through MiXCR, one entry per CDR3 protein. The sample lists hundreds of thousands of distinct CDR3 sequences; approximately 16% were seen once. As for this clonotype: Its specificity is not known.

This CDR3 contains 14 residues. Germline CDR1 reads SGHRS; CDR2 reads YFSETQ. Trimming shortened V by 0 bases and J by 3 bases, and 10 bases separated the two germline ends. The diagnoses drew upon clinical symptoms, serum thyroxine and TRAb, thyroid ultrasound and orbital computed tomography. The PBMCs studied were ones that came from about 10 ml fresh peripheral blood. The sample comprised blood. This chain uses TRBV5-1 with TRBJ2-7; TRBD1 might be the D (5 bases). This TCR was recovered from a woman aged 18-30 years with Graves' hyperthyroidism. The CDR3 here is CASSLALQDYEQYF. The CDR3, as DNA: TGCGCCAGCAGCTTGGCATTACAGGACTACGAGCAGTACTTC.